This T cell receptor (beta chain) was observed in a study of shared clonotypes between healthy human individuals. Generated by immunoSEQ multiplex PCR, the TCRdb table keeps only in-frame clones and is missing some. The data show roughly 2,300,000 clones, approximately 90% seen once. Study findings and constraints: Naive subsets, compared against memory subsets, generally had larger estimated richness values.

The germline V gene has CDR1 MNHEY and CDR2 SMNVEV (reference sequence). The germline V and J ends were trimmed by 6 bases and 4 bases, with 16 bases remaining between them. The CDR3 contains 15 residues. With regard to this clone: The antigen remains undetermined.

The rearrangement joins TRBV27 to TRBJ1-5; D remains ambiguous. The specimen sequenced was naive CD4+ T cells from PBMCs. Regarding subset: CD45RA+ positively selected. The origin of this receptor is a man aged 18-30 years in good health. Some clones in this sample may be carry-over from other donors' samples. The CDR3 region is CASSLIGRRNQPQHF. In nucleotides, the CDR3 is TGTGCCAGCAGCCTGATCGGGCGGCGGAATCAGCCCCAGCATTTT.